This passage covers 30 T cell receptor beta chains from one sample sequenced in a study of early T cells in non-severe SARS-CoV-2 infection. TCRdb itself ran the 5' RACE reads through MiXCR, one entry per CDR3 protein. Found here are approximately 71,000 distinct CDR3 sequences, over 9% of them singletons; the top ten hold under 2%. Sequencing input: whole blood. The receptors stem from an adult who was a healthcare worker with PCR-confirmed SARS-CoV-2 infection or an uninfected control (not recorded which).

The chain is built from TRBV11-2 and TRBJ1-2; 7 bases are a match to TRBD1. This CDR3 has 16 amino acids. With 6 bases clipped from V and 3 bases from J, the junction kept 13 bases outside the gene matches. Germline CDR1 is SGHAT and CDR2 is FQNNGV. The CDR3 here is CASSRRREGGYYGYTF. CDR3 coding DNA: TGTGCCAGCAGTCGACGCCGGGAAGGGGGCTACTATGGCTACACCTTC.

In its sample, this clonotype was seen a few times. The rearrangement links TRBV6-5 to TRBJ2-3; D assignment may be TRBD1 or TRBD2 (5 bases each). CDR3 size: 13 residues. Trimming cost V 8 bases and J 6 bases, with 15 bases left between them. CDR1 and CDR2 (germline): MNHEY, SVGAGI. The CDR3 here is CASASSWGDTQYF. In DNA, the CDR3 is TGTGCCAGCGCGAGTAGCTGGGGGGATACGCAGTATTTT.

The chain couples TRBV7-2 to TRBJ2-3; no reliable D call. Germline-derived CDR1 and CDR2 are SGHTA and FQGNSA. This CDR3 has 14 residues. Trimming pared 3 bases from V and 2 bases from J, leaving 9 bases between. This CDR3 is CASSLMVTTDTQYF. The DNA for the CDR3 is TGTGCCAGCAGCTTGATGGTGACCACAGATACGCAGTATTTT.

This clonotype was detected ten times or more. Sequence at one end of the junction differs from germline and may be a read error. CDR3 loop: CASRLGRRLYGYTF. The CDR3 DNA is TGTGCCAGCAGGTTAGGACGGAGACTCTATGGCTACACCTTC. V usage is TRBV12-3 or TRBV12-4 and J usage is TRBJ1-2; the D is unclear. The CDR3 runs 14 residues.

This clonotype was found many times. CDR3 DNA: TGTGCCAGCAGCTCACTACTAGGGAGGGATACGCAGTATTTT. This gives the protein CASSSLLGRDTQYF. The chain recombines TRBV7-8 with TRBJ2-3, with a possible D match to TRBD2 (6 bases). The CDR3 runs to 14 residues. V was cut by 4 bases and J by 6 bases, with 14 bases left in between. Per germline, CDR1 SGHVS and CDR2 FQNEAQ.

The V call is TRBV4-3, the J call TRBJ2-1, with D perhaps TRBD2 (6 bases). The CDR3 spans 14 residues. V lost 3 bases to trimming and J lost 7 bases, with 13 bases between them. CDR1 is LGHNA, CDR2 YSLEER, per germline. The CDR3 loop reads CASSQVEGSNEQFF. CDR3 nucleotide sequence: TGCGCCAGCAGCCAGGTGGAGGGGTCAAATGAGCAGTTCTTC.

DNA of the CDR3: TGCGCCAGCACGACGACAGCTAGCACAGATACGCAGTATTTT. Amino acid sequence: CASTTTASTDTQYF. The J gene is TRBJ2-3, the V gene TRBV5-1; the D gene is possibly TRBD1 (5 bases). Germline lookup yields CDR1 SGHRS and CDR2 YFSETQ. This CDR3 is 14 amino acids long. V shed 6 bases and J shed 0 bases, with 11 bases lying between them.

V gene TRBV4-3 combines with J gene TRBJ1-3; unclear D gene. The CDR3 is 15 residues long. The germline gives CDR1 LGHNA, CDR2 YSLEER. The V gene lost 0 bases and the J gene lost 3 bases, with 9 bases spanning the gap. The CDR3 coding sequence is TGCGCCAGCAGCCAAGATCCGGGTCTTGGAAACACCATATATTTT. Its translation: CASSQDPGLGNTIYF.

This clonotype has at least ten counts. J is TRBJ2-7 and V is TRBV10-2; D gene unclear. The germline V gene encodes CDR1 WSHSY and CDR2 SAAADI. Trimming stripped 8 bases from V and 0 bases from J, with 11 bases between. The CDR3 totals 13 residues. The DNA for the CDR3 is TGCGCCAGCGCCGGGCCCCTCTCCTACGAGCAGTACTTC. Translated: CASAGPLSYEQYF.

This clonotype was counted at least ten times. V usage is TRBV29-1 and J usage is TRBJ2-3; D uncertain. The ends were cut back, 2 bases at V and 6 bases at J, with 9 bases in the middle. Germline CDR1 is SQVTM and CDR2 is ANQGSEA. This CDR3 is 12 amino acids long. Written as DNA, the CDR3 is TGCAGCGTTGAATCGGTCCCCGATACGCAGTATTTT. It yields the protein CSVESVPDTQYF.

In this sample, this clonotype turned up many times. This sequence joins TRBV12-3 or TRBV12-4 and TRBJ1-2; a weak D match, TRBD1 (5 bases). The CDR3 totals 15 residues. V lost 5 bases, J lost 5 bases, and 18 bases lay in between. The CDR3 DNA sequence: TGTGCCAGCAGTCCGACGCCCGACAGTCAGTATGGCTACACCTTC. Translated: CASSPTPDSQYGYTF.

A few counts support this clonotype. The chain uses TRBV5-6 and TRBJ2-5; 7 bases match TRBD1. In germline, CDR1 is SGHDT, CDR2 YYEEEE. V shed 4 bases, J shed 4 bases, and the junction held 10 bases outside the gene matches. The CDR3 has 15 amino acids. CDR3 sequence reads: CASSAPRDSGETQYF. The CDR3 nucleotides are TGTGCCAGCAGCGCACCCCGGGACAGCGGAGAGACCCAGTACTTC. Drawing the rest from reference TRBV5-6 and TRBJ2-5, the complete variable domain is DAGVTQSPTHLIKTRGQQVTLRCSPKSGHDTVSWYQQALGQGPQFIFQYYEEEERQRGNFPDRFSGHQFPNYSSELNVNALLLGDSALYLCASSAPRDSGETQYFGPGTRLLVL.

This clonotype was found many times. V usage is TRBV27 and J usage is TRBJ2-7; 10 bases map to TRBD1. The trim removed 8 bases at V and 4 bases at J, leaving 11 bases unmatched. Per germline, CDR1 MNHEY and CDR2 SMNVEV (reference sequence). The CDR3 runs to 15 residues. CDR3 loop: CASGRIDRGPYEQYF. The CDR3 DNA follows: TGTGCCAGCGGCAGGATCGACAGGGGGCCTTACGAGCAGTACTTC.

This clonotype was seen many times. This rearrangement joins TRBV7-6 to TRBJ2-5, with D perhaps matching TRBD1 (5 bases). From germline, CDR1 is SGHVS and CDR2 FNYEAQ. V was pared by 5 bases and J by 5 bases, with 15 bases between. The CDR3 contains 14 residues. CDR3 coding DNA: TGTGCCAGCAGCCGCAGCAGGGATAGTGAGACCCAGTACTTC. Translation gives CASSRSRDSETQYF.

This clonotype has more than one count but fewer than ten. V usage is TRBV20-1 and J usage is TRBJ2-7; D is uncertain. From germline, CDR1 is DFQATT and CDR2 SNEGSKA (reference sequence). The length of the CDR3 is 13 residues. Trimming took off 2 bases at V and 0 bases at J, with 8 bases between the two ends. CDR3 DNA: TGCAGTGCTAGATCGGAGCTCTCCTACGAGCAGTACTTC. This translates into CSARSELSYEQYF.

V and J are TRBV7-2 and TRBJ1-1; TRBD1 agrees at 7 bases. Per germline, CDR1 SGHTA and CDR2 FQGNSA. V trimming: 8 bases; J trimming: 0 bases; junction bases outside the gene matches: 6. This CDR3 region has 14 residues. CDR3 region: CASGKGQLNTEAFF. The CDR3 nucleotides are TGTGCCAGCGGGAAGGGACAGTTGAACACTGAAGCTTTCTTT.

Many counts were recorded for this clonotype. V gene TRBV5-6 combines with J gene TRBJ2-3, with 13 bases fitting TRBD2. The CDR3 has 16 residues. Germline assignment: CDR1 SGHDT and CDR2 YYEEEE. V lost 4 bases to trimming and J lost 5 bases; unmatched junction nucleotides: 7. As DNA, the CDR3 is TGTGCCAGCAGCACGACTAGCGGGGGGCTAGGAGATACGCAGTATTTT. This gives the protein CASSTTSGGLGDTQYF.

This clonotype was detected only a few times. V gene TRBV4-3 combines with J gene TRBJ2-2; tentatively, D is TRBD2 (6 bases). Germline CDR1 reads LGHNA; CDR2 reads YSLEER. The CDR3 is 15 residues long. Trimming stripped 4 bases from V and 3 bases from J, with 12 bases between. The CDR3: CASSRGELDTGELFF. As DNA, the CDR3 is TGCGCCAGCAGCCGCGGGGAATTAGACACCGGGGAGCTGTTTTTT.

The chain joins TRBV6-2 or TRBV6-3 to TRBJ2-3; D is unclear. Trimming removed 5 bases from V and 2 bases from J, with 5 bases in between. The CDR3 has 12 residues. Looked up from germline, CDR1 is MNHEY and CDR2 is SVGEGT. CDR3: CASSTDTDTQYF. The CDR3 nucleotides read TGTGCCAGCAGTACCGACACAGATACGCAGTATTTT.

This clonotype was recorded many times. The chain combines TRBV20-1 with TRBJ2-7; perhaps TRBD2 as D (6 bases). Germline V gene sequence: CDR1 DFQATT, CDR2 SNEGSKA (reference sequence). The CDR3 loop spans 14 amino acids. Trimming shortened V by 3 bases and J by 6 bases, and 18 bases separated the two germline ends. CDR3 sequence reads: CSASRLAGFGEQYF. The CDR3 DNA follows: TGCAGTGCTAGCCGCCTGGCGGGGTTCGGCGAGCAGTACTTC.

This clonotype was recorded many times. The genes are TRBV12-5 and TRBJ2-7; TRBD1 is a possible D gene (5 bases). Germline CDR1 and CDR2: LGHNT and FRNRAP. V lost 6 bases and J lost 3, with 12 bases in between. The CDR3 has 13 residues. The DNA for the CDR3 is TGTGCTAGTGGCTCGGGTGGACACTACGAGCAGTACTTC. Its translation is CASGSGGHYEQYF.

This clonotype was seen only a few times. The V and J genes are TRBV12-3 or TRBV12-4 and TRBJ1-5, with no clear D. The CDR3 is made up of 13 amino acids. Trimming pared 6 bases from V and 6 bases from J, leaving 12 bases between. The CDR3 spells CASSLTVGQPQHF. The DNA of the CDR3 is TGTGCCAGCAGCCTTACAGTCGGTCAGCCCCAGCATTTT.

The gene calls are TRBV7-2 and TRBJ2-7, with D perhaps TRBD1 or TRBD2 (6 bases each). CDR1 and CDR2 (germline): SGHTA, FQGNSA. The CDR3 is 15 residues long. Trimming cost V 1 base and J 2 bases, with 12 bases left between them. In nucleotides, the CDR3 is TGTGCCAGCAGCTTAGAGGGGGGCTTCCCCTACGAGCAGTACTTC. Protein: CASSLEGGFPYEQYF. The full variable domain, in which reference TRBV7-2 and TRBJ2-7 provide the parts outside the CDR3, is GAGVSQSPSNKVTEKGKDVELRCDPISGHTALYWYRQSLGQGLEFLIYFQGNSAPDKSGLPSDRFSAERTGGSVSTLTIQRTQQEDSAVYLCASSLEGGFPYEQYFGPGTRLTVT.

This clonotype was counted at least ten times. The chain carries TRBV5-5 and TRBJ1-2; maybe TRBD1 (5 bases). Germline V gene lookup returns CDR1 SGHKS and CDR2 YYEKEE (reference sequence). The V end was cut by 3 bases, the J end by 3 bases, with 12 bases between. The CDR3 runs to 14 residues. For the CDR3, the DNA is TGTGCCAGCAGCTGGAGGGGCGGGGACTATGGCTACACCTTC. Its protein product is CASSWRGGDYGYTF.

This clonotype showed up many times. A read error may produce the germline difference seen at one junction end. J is TRBJ2-1 and V is TRBV6-2 or TRBV6-3; a weak D match, TRBD1 (6 bases). The CDR3 is made up of 15 amino acids. Germline V lookup: CDR1 MNHEY, CDR2 SVGEGT. The CDR3 spells CASKWGGLRDKEQFF. The CDR3 DNA reads as TGTGCCAGCAAGTGGGGCGGTCTCAGGGACAAGGAGCAGTTCTTC.

This clonotype was counted between two and nine times. The chain employs TRBV30 and TRBJ2-2, with TRBD2 matching over 9 bases. CDR3 length: 16 amino acids. The J segment lost 5 bases and the V segment lost 5 bases, leaving 12 bases of the junction unmatched. Germline assignment: CDR1 GTSNPN and CDR2 SVGIG (reference sequence). Written as DNA, the CDR3 is TGTGCCTGGGGGGATTCCGGGACTAGCAGGACCGGGGAGCTGTTTTTT. Translation: CAWGDSGTSRTGELFF.

This clonotype has a handful of counts. This chain connects TRBV11-1 to TRBJ1-2; TRBD1 matches at 7 bases. This CDR3 has 14 amino acids. The V segment lost 5 bases and the J segment 5 bases; nucleotides outside the gene matches: 8. Germline V CDR1 and CDR2: SGHAT, FQDESV (reference sequence). The CDR3 is CASSAQGSPYGYTF. The CDR3 DNA follows: TGTGCCAGCAGCGCACAGGGGAGCCCTTATGGCTACACCTTC.

The rearrangement joins TRBV30 to TRBJ2-7, with D perhaps matching TRBD1 (6 bases). This CDR3 comprises 13 residues. Germline CDR1 and CDR2: GTSNPN and SVGIG (reference sequence). Trimming took 0 bases from V and 5 from J, leaving 11 bases between them. The CDR3 nucleotides are TGTGCCTGGAGTGTACTGGGGGCGGACGAGCAGTACTTC. Translated, it gives CAWSVLGADEQYF.

V is TRBV30 and J is TRBJ2-7, with D perhaps given as TRBD1 or TRBD2 (5 bases each). V lost 1 base to trimming and J lost 0 bases, with 16 bases between them. CDR1 is GTSNPN, CDR2 SVGIG, per germline (reference sequence). CDR3 length: 16 amino acids. The chain's CDR3 is CAWSASGRGDSYEQYF. The CDR3 DNA follows: TGTGCCTGGAGTGCCTCAGGGAGAGGGGACTCCTACGAGCAGTACTTC.

The chain carries TRBV12-3 or TRBV12-4 and TRBJ2-2, with no clear D. Trimming removed 6 bases from V and 5 bases from J, with 16 bases in between. The CDR3 is 15 amino acids. The CDR3 DNA sequence: TGTGCCAGCAGCAGATCTATTGACGGTACCGGGGAGCTGTTTTTT. It encodes CASSRSIDGTGELFF.